This TCR beta chain comes out of a study of cytomegalovirus exposure and HLA in healthy donors. V was clipped by 6 bases and J by 3 bases, with 8 bases between them. This CDR3 region has 12 residues. Looked up from germline, CDR1 is SNHLY and CDR2 is FYNNEI. Both 60 Vbeta primers and 13 Jbeta primers went into the PCR. Sequenced by immunoSEQ multiplex PCR; TCRdb stores in-frame clones only, minus some. This sample carries some 130,000 clones, around 85% of them seen once, and the ten largest clones take roughly 8.8%. Sequencing was done on a sample of PBMCs. The receptor's source is a woman aged 45-59 years in good health and CMV-seropositive. The rearrangement joins TRBV2 to TRBJ2-5; possible D gene TRBD1, 5 bases. The CDR3 bases are TGTGCCAGCAGCCAGGGTGAAGAGACCCAGTACTTC. As protein: CASSQGEETQYF. Full variable domain (rest looked up from reference TRBV2 and TRBJ2-5): EPEVTQTPSHQVTQMGQEVILRCVPISNHLYFYWYRQILGQKVEFLVSFYNNEISEKSEIFDDQFSVERPDGSNFTLKIRSTKLEDSAMYFCASSQGEETQYFGPGTRLLVL.